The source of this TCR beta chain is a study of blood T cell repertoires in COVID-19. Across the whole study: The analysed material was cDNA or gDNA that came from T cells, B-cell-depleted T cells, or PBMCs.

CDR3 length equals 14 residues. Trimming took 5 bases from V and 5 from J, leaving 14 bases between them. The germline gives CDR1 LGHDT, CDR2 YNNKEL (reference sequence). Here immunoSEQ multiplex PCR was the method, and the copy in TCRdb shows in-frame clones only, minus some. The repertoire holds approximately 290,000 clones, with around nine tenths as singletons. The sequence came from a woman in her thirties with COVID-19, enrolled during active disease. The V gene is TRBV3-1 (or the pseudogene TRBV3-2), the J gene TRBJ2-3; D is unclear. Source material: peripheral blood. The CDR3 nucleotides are TGTGCCAGCAGCATCTGGCAGCGAGGAGATACGCAGTATTTT. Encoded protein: CASSIWQRGDTQYF.